Below are 19 T cell receptor beta chains sequenced from a single sample in a study of tumor and adjacent non-tumor tissue in lung cancer (dated by TCRdb to 2017 to 2018). The library relied on multiplex PCR. The sequencing machine was an Illumina HiSeq 2500. TCRbeta libraries were constructed through three rounds of nested PCR with primers (Table S4) according to protocols modified from ARM-PCR. TCRdb redid the processing of the public reads, applying fastp at Q25 and MiXCR, and retained in-frame beta chains. Each CDR3 protein appears once, grouped with its most common genes and DNA. The sample records 90,000 to 110,000 distinct CDR3 sequences, 50% to 70% of which are singletons. Under 20% of the sample is in the top ten clones. RNA was isolated from bulk unsorted tissue, and RNA quality was assessed with a NanoDrop ND-1000 and an Agilent 2100. Distant non-tumor tissue taken more than 3 cm from the tumor edge was used as the normal lung sample.

Sequenced material: distant non-tumor lung tissue. Receptors originate from a man between 60 and 75 years old with non-small cell lung cancer.

The chain combines TRBV5-4 with TRBJ2-1, with 7 nucleotides matching TRBD2. The germline CDR1 and CDR2 sequences are SGHNT and YYREEE (reference sequence). With V trimmed by 4 bases and J by 5 bases, 15 bases remained unmatched. This CDR3 region has 17 residues. In nucleotides, the CDR3 is TGTGCCAGCAGCACCCCGGCAGCGGGAAATCGAAACAATGAGCAGTTCTTC. Translating gives CASSTPAAGNRNNEQFF.

The rearrangement links TRBV28 to TRBJ1-4; no reliable D call. Trimming removed 8 bases from V and 0 bases from J, with 4 bases in between. Germline CDR1 is MDHEN and CDR2 is SYDVKM. This CDR3 region has 12 residues. The CDR3 is CASEATNEKLFF. CDR3 sequence (DNA): TGTGCCAGCGAAGCAACTAATGAAAAACTGTTTTTT.

This clonotype came up a few times. Its ends do not fully match the called genes, so a read error is possible. The chain joins TRBV20-1 to TRBJ2-1, with D unclear. Per the germline V gene, CDR1 is DFQATT and CDR2 is SNEGSKA (reference sequence). CDR3 length: 15 amino acids. The CDR3 loop reads CSARDVQSSYNEEFF. CDR3 bases: TGCAGTGCTAGAGATGTACAGAGCTCCTACAATGAGGAGTTCTTC.

As to this clonotype: A junction boundary mismatches the germline segment, possibly from a read error. The V and J genes are TRBV5-1 and TRBJ1-4; TRBD1 is a possible D gene (5 bases). Per germline, CDR1 SGHRS and CDR2 YFSETQ. This CDR3 contains 15 residues. The CDR3 region is CASRPGTTGSAKLLF. For the CDR3, the DNA is TGCGCCAGCAGGCCCGGGACCACAGGATCGGCAAAACTGTTATTT.

This clonotype has just one count. The chain couples TRBV4-3 to TRBJ1-2; 7 bases are shared with TRBD1. This CDR3 is 14 amino acids long. J lost 4 bases, V lost 8 bases, and 10 bases had no gene match. CDR1 is LGHNA and CDR2 is YSLEER in the germline V gene. The CDR3 is CASGPTGNGYGYTF. As DNA, the CDR3 is TGCGCCAGCGGCCCGACAGGGAACGGCTATGGCTACACCTTC.

Details on this clonotype: The junction and the germline gene differ at one end; a read error may be behind it. V is TRBV6-2 or TRBV6-3 and J is TRBJ2-6, with D possibly being TRBD1 (5 bases). Germline V gene sequence: CDR1 MNHEY, CDR2 SVGEGT. CDR3 length: 16 amino acids. The DNA of the CDR3 is TGTGCCAGCACCAAGGGGCGTCACTCCCGGGCCAACGTCCTAACTTTC. Amino acids: CASTKGRHSRANVLTF.

Concerning this clonotype itself: This may stem from a read error, because a much larger clone lies one nucleotide away. This chain joins TRBV5-1 and TRBJ1-2, with D possibly matching TRBD1 (6 bases). CDR1 SGHRS and CDR2 YFSETQ come from the germline V gene. This CDR3 is built from 13 residues. CDR3 nucleotide sequence: TGCGTCAGCAGGGAGGGGGCTAACTATGGCTACACCTTC. Translation gives CVSREGANYGYTF.

In the case of this clonotype: The junction does not match germline at one end; this may be a read error. The gene calls are TRBV5-1 and TRBJ2-7, with 11 nucleotides matching TRBD2. The CDR3 has 18 amino acids. The germline V gene has CDR1 SGHRS and CDR2 YFSETQ. CDR3 amino acids: CASNLETSGARSSHEQYF. The CDR3, as DNA: TGCGCCAGCAACTTGGAGACTAGCGGGGCTAGGAGCTCCCACGAGCAGTACTTC. The full variable domain, with the rest looked up from reference TRBV5-1 and TRBJ2-7, is KAGVTQTPRYLIKTRGQQVTLSCSPISGHRSVSWYQQTPGQGLQFLFEYFSETQRNKGNFPGRFSGRQFSNSRSEMNVSTLELGDSALYLCASNLETSGARSSHEQYFGPGTRLTVT.

Notes on this clonotype: A much larger clone differs from this one at a single base, so this may be a read error. The V gene is TRBV6-5, the J gene TRBJ2-3; possible D gene TRBD2, 7 bases. Germline CDR1 and CDR2: MNHEY and SVGAGI. With 7 bases removed from V and 1 base from J, the gap between germline ends came to 24 bases. This CDR3 is built from 18 residues. CDR3 region: CASNPHRGRAERTDTQYF. As DNA, the CDR3 is TGTGCCAGCAATCCTCATAGGGGGAGGGCCGAACGCACAGATACGCAGTATTTT.

In the case of this clonotype: As the CDR3 is not closed by the conserved phenylalanine or tryptophan, this likely results from a read error. The gene calls are TRBV11-2 and TRBJ2-3; D is unclear. CDR3 size: 14 residues. Germline lookup yields CDR1 SGHAT and CDR2 FQNNGV. Trimming cost V 4 bases and J 8 bases, with 16 bases left between them. DNA for the CDR3: TGTGCCAGCAGCTACCAGACCTCTACGGCTACGCAGTATTTG. Its protein is CASSYQTSTATQYL.

With respect to this clonotype: A much larger clone lies a single base off, so this may be a read error. The chain joins TRBV6-5 to TRBJ1-2; TRBD1 is a possible D gene (5 bases). This CDR3 has 14 residues. CDR1 is MNHEY, CDR2 SVGAGI, per germline. The CDR3 loop is CVSSREGYNYGYTF. CDR3 nucleotide sequence: TGTGTCAGCAGTCGGGAGGGGTACAACTATGGCTACACCTTC.

The count of this clonotype is one. A single base separates this from a much larger clone, so it may be a read error. The chain recombines TRBV14 with TRBJ2-2; unclear D gene. The germline CDR1 and CDR2 sequences are SGHDN and FVKESK. The CDR3 has 13 amino acids. Written as DNA, the CDR3 is TGTACCAGCAGCCAAGTATTTTCCGGGGAGCTGTTTTTT. This sequence encodes CTSSQVFSGELFF.

Comment on this clonotype: Just one base apart from a much larger clone, this may be a read error. This chain joins TRBV20-1 and TRBJ1-5; D remains ambiguous. The germline V and J ends were trimmed by 5 bases and 2 bases, with 7 bases remaining between them. Per the germline V gene, CDR1 is DFQATT and CDR2 is SNEGSKA (reference sequence). The CDR3 is 12 residues long. The DNA for the CDR3 is TGCAGTGCTTGGCAGGGCAATCAGCCCCAGCATTTT. Its translation: CSAWQGNQPQHF.

The chain is built from TRBV29-1 and TRBJ2-7; the D gene could be TRBD1 or TRBD2 (6 bases each). V lost 6 bases and J lost 3, with 18 bases in between. Germline V gene lookup returns CDR1 SQVTM and CDR2 ANQGSEA. The CDR3 extends over 14 amino acids. The CDR3 coding sequence is TGCAGCGTCTCAGTGGGGGGCAACTTCTACGAGCAGTACTTC. As protein: CSVSVGGNFYEQYF.

This clonotype was recorded at least ten times. The genes are TRBV6-1 and TRBJ2-3; a possible D gene is TRBD1 (7 bases). Trimming removed 4 bases from V and 4 bases from J, with 15 bases in between. Germline V CDR1 and CDR2: MNHNS, SASEGT. The CDR3 covers 15 residues. CDR3 in DNA: TGTGCCAGCAGTGGGCTTTCCAGGGGGGCAGATACGCAGTATTTT. Its translation: CASSGLSRGADTQYF.

This clonotype has at least ten counts. The gene calls are TRBV5-4 and TRBJ2-1; D is uncertain. This CDR3 spans 15 amino acids. V was shortened by 3 bases and J by 4 bases, with 14 bases between the two germline ends. Germline CDR1 reads SGHNT; CDR2 reads YYREEE (reference sequence). The CDR3 nucleotides are TGTGCCAGCAGCTCCAAACCGGAAGGTTACAATGAGCAGTTCTTC. This sequence encodes CASSSKPEGYNEQFF.

The sample holds a few counts of this clonotype. The DNA for the CDR3 is TGTGCCAGCAGCTTGGCCGGGCCGAACTATGGCTACACCTTC. It encodes CASSLAGPNYGYTF. The V call is TRBV7-9, the J call TRBJ1-2; D uncertain. This CDR3 spans 14 amino acids. Between the trimmed V and J ends, which lost 3 bases and 2 bases, there was a span of 10 bases. Germline CDR1 SEHNR, CDR2 FQNEAQ (reference sequence).

This clonotype was counted once. The CDR3 end shows no conserved phenylalanine or tryptophan, and so a read error is likely. J is TRBJ2-1 and V is TRBV11-3; 9 bases are a match to TRBD2. Unmatched junction bases numbered 10, after V lost 9 bases and J lost 7 bases. The CDR3 is 14 residues long. Looked up from germline, CDR1 is SGHNT and CDR2 is YENEEA. As DNA, the CDR3 is TGTGCCAGAAGGTGGGAAGGACTAGCGAATGAGCAGTTCTTA. Protein product: CARRWEGLANEQFL.

This clonotype counts as medium-sized. CDR3 bases: TGTGCCAGCAGTTTGTCAGGGTTTGGTGAAAAACTGTTTTTT. This translates into CASSLSGFGEKLFF. The gene calls are TRBV12-3 or TRBV12-4 and TRBJ1-4, with D possibly being TRBD1 (5 bases). CDR3 length equals 14 residues. Trimming removed 3 bases at V and 7 bases at J, with 12 bases between.